These T cell receptor beta chains were read from a single sample in a study of T-cell reconstitution after alpha-beta-depleted transplantation in children. MiXCR, run by TCRdb on the PCR reads, gives a single entry per CDR3 protein. The sample comprises fewer than 700,000 distinct CDR3 sequences, over 10% of which are singletons, and about 2% rests with the top ten. Sequencing was performed on PBMCs, mostly from graft donor cells, taken 360 days after TCRalphabeta/CD19-depleted stem cell transplant. The source is a male patient younger than 18 who had a stem cell transplant for acute myeloid leukemia, so the T cells may come from the graft donor. CDR3s include the opening cysteine and the closing phenylalanine or tryptophan. D genes are given only for firm matches. Clone size appears in some rows only: once, few, many, or a class for an expanded clone.

D gene,clone size,J gene,V gene,CDR3 protein,CDR3 DNA
.,.,TRBJ2-5,TRBV6-5,CASSYDLGGGETQYF,TGTGCCAGCAGTTACGACCTCGGGGGTGGTGAGACCCAGTACTTC
TRBD2,few,TRBJ2-3,TRBV4-2,CASSQFMTSGIETDTQYF,TGTGCCAGCAGCCAATTCATGACTAGCGGGATTGAGACAGATACGCAGTATTTT
.,few,TRBJ2-1,TRBV15,CATSRGPLQYNEQFF,TGTGCCACCAGCAGAGGTCCCCTACAATACAATGAGCAGTTCTTC
.,.,TRBJ2-1,TRBV28,CASTPTPFSYNEQFF,TGTGCCAGCACCCCGACTCCCTTCTCCTACAATGAGCAGTTCTTC
TRBD2,.,TRBJ2-1,TRBV5-8,CASSFGGRSEEQFF,TGTGCCAGCAGCTTCGGCGGGAGGTCGGAGGAGCAGTTCTTC
TRBD2,many,TRBJ2-1,TRBV5-6,CASSPTSGRTHAQFF,TGTGCCAGCAGCCCGACTAGCGGGAGGACCCACGCGCAGTTCTTC
.,.,TRBJ2-3,TRBV25-1,CVLAPPTSTDTQYF,TGTGTCCTAGCCCCCCCTACTAGCACAGATACGCAGTATTTT
.,many,TRBJ2-7,TRBV28,CASRIDRALREQYF,TGTGCCAGCAGGATAGACAGAGCCCTGAGGGAGCAGTACTTC
.,many,TRBJ2-4,TRBV27,CASSFGGSGNIQYF,TGTGCCAGCAGTTTCGGGGGCTCCGGAAACATTCAGTACTTC
.,.,TRBJ2-3,TRBV28,CASSEARVGADTQYF,TGTGCCAGCAGCGAGGCCAGGGTTGGCGCAGATACGCAGTATTTT